The 24 T cell receptor beta chains listed next were all sequenced from one sample in a study of shared clonotypes between healthy human individuals. The table came from immunoSEQ multiplex PCR; TCRdb's copy has only in-frame clones and leaves some out. The data contain 2 million to 3 million clones, roughly 93% of them singletons. Sequencing was carried out using naive CD4+ T cells from PBMCs. The subset was: CD45RA+ positively selected. The receptors here all came from a man aged 18 to 29 in good health. Some clones in this sample may be carry-over from other donors' samples.

V and J are TRBV11-2 and TRBJ2-5; 11 bases are a match to TRBD2. J gave up 5 bases and V 4 bases, and 6 bases lay outside the gene matches. This CDR3 has 15 residues. Per the germline V gene, CDR1 is SGHAT and CDR2 is FQNNGV. The CDR3 coding sequence is TGTGCCAGCAGCTACCTTAGCGGGAGGGGGGAGACCCAGTACTTC. Protein product: CASSYLSGRGETQYF.

The V call is TRBV6-1, the J call TRBJ1-1; D is unresolved. Trimming stripped 0 bases from V and 3 bases from J, with 8 bases between. The CDR3 extends over 14 amino acids. The germline V gene has CDR1 MNHNS and CDR2 SASEGT. In nucleotides, the CDR3 is TGTGCCAGCAGTGAAGCCTGGAGGGACACTGAAGCTTTCTTT. Its protein is CASSEAWRDTEAFF.

This clone occurred a few times. The rearrangement uses TRBV27 and TRBJ1-1, with D possibly matching TRBD1 (6 bases). Between the trimmed V and J ends, which lost 4 bases and 5 bases, there was a span of 14 bases. The CDR3 covers 14 residues. Germline CDR1 is MNHEY and CDR2 is SMNVEV (reference sequence). The CDR3 here is CASSSGQSRTEAFF. DNA for the CDR3: TGTGCCAGCAGTTCCGGACAGTCGAGAACTGAAGCTTTCTTT.

The table lists this clone with a count of one. CDR3 sequence (DNA): TGTGCCAGCACCTTAGGAAGCGGCGGGAAAGGGGGGAGGGTCACCGGGGAGCTGTTTTTT. Translated, it gives CASTLGSGGKGGRVTGELFF. The chain employs TRBV28 and TRBJ2-2, with D perhaps matching TRBD2 (7 bases). CDR1 is MDHEN and CDR2 is SYDVKM in the germline V gene. V was shortened by 7 bases and J by 4 bases, with 31 bases between the two germline ends. This CDR3 has 20 amino acids. Full variable domain (missing parts from reference TRBV28 and TRBJ2-2): DVKVTQSSRYLVKRTGEKVFLECVQDMDHENMFWYRQDPGLGLRLIYFSYDVKMKEKGDIPEGYSVSREKKERFSLILESASTNQTSMYLCASTLGSGGKGGRVTGELFFGEGSRLTVL.

This chain uses TRBV5-1 with TRBJ2-5, with 9 bases fitting TRBD1. The CDR3 length is 16 residues. Germline-derived CDR1 and CDR2 are SGHRS and YFSETQ. The junction had 6 bases not matched to a gene; V was cut back by 0 bases and J by 3 bases. The CDR3 DNA reads as TGCGCCAGCAGCTTGGCCCCGACAGGGGGTGAAGAGACCCAGTACTTC. It yields the protein CASSLAPTGGEETQYF.

The V and J genes are TRBV7-9 and TRBJ2-2; no firm D call. The V gene's germline CDR1 is SEHNR and CDR2 FQNEAQ (reference sequence). This CDR3 spans 16 amino acids. V gave up 3 bases and J gave up 5 bases, with 16 bases separating them. CDR3 nucleotides: TGTGCCAGCAGCTTGAGCATGACCTGGGGTACCGGGGAGCTGTTTTTT. Translating it yields CASSLSMTWGTGELFF.

V and J are TRBV5-1 and TRBJ2-3; either TRBD1 or TRBD2 may fit D (6 bases each). Trimming took off 3 bases at V and 0 bases at J, with 14 bases between the two ends. CDR3 length: 16 amino acids. Germline-derived CDR1 and CDR2 are SGHRS and YFSETQ. The CDR3 bases are TGCGCCAGCAGCTACACACTCGGGGGCAGCACAGATACGCAGTATTTT. It codes for CASSYTLGGSTDTQYF. The variable domain in full, with the rest retrieved from reference TRBV5-1 and TRBJ2-3, is KAGVTQTPRYLIKTRGQQVTLSCSPISGHRSVSWYQQTPGQGLQFLFEYFSETQRNKGNFPGRFSGRQFSNSRSEMNVSTLELGDSALYLCASSYTLGGSTDTQYFGPGTRLTVL.

The chain links TRBV28 to TRBJ2-7; tentatively, D is TRBD1 or TRBD2 (5 bases each). Germline V gene sequence: CDR1 MDHEN, CDR2 SYDVKM. The CDR3 is 15 amino acids. V was cut by 0 bases and J by 2 bases, with 11 bases left in between. Here the CDR3 DNA reads TGTGCCAGCAGTTTATGGTCAGGGACCGCCTACGAGCAGTACTTC. Its protein product is CASSLWSGTAYEQYF.

J is TRBJ2-1 and V is TRBV6-5; a possible D gene is TRBD2 (5 bases). Germline CDR1 is MNHEY and CDR2 is SVGAGI. The V and J ends lost 8 bases and 5 bases respectively, with 10 bases between them. The CDR3 consists of 12 residues. The CDR3 loop reads CASLDLNNEQFF. CDR3 DNA: TGTGCCAGCTTGGACTTAAACAATGAGCAGTTCTTC.

The CDR3 spells CASSLTPGLAGVDTGELFF. The DNA for the CDR3 is TGTGCCAGCAGCTTAACCCCGGGACTAGCGGGAGTGGATACCGGGGAGCTGTTTTTT. This chain uses TRBV7-9 with TRBJ2-2; TRBD2 matches at 14 bases. J gave up 5 bases and V 2 bases, and 10 bases lay outside the gene matches. The CDR3 is 19 residues long. Germline CDR1 is SEHNR and CDR2 is FQNEAQ (reference sequence).

The genes are TRBV6-1 and TRBJ2-3; unclear D gene. CDR1 and CDR2 (germline): MNHNS, SASEGT. The CDR3 length is 16 residues. Trimming pared 2 bases from V and 0 bases from J, leaving 12 bases between. The CDR3 coding sequence is TGTGCCAGCAGTGAATACGGTTCCCTGAGCACAGATACGCAGTATTTT. Its protein product is CASSEYGSLSTDTQYF.

The V call is TRBV27, the J call TRBJ2-4; perhaps D is TRBD1 or TRBD2 (5 bases each). V was clipped by 10 bases and J by 2 bases, with 15 bases between them. Per the germline V gene, CDR1 is MNHEY and CDR2 is SMNVEV (reference sequence). This CDR3 is 14 amino acids long. The CDR3 region is CATMSGATKNIQYF. The DNA of the CDR3 is TGTGCCACCATGTCCGGGGCCACCAAAAACATTCAGTACTTC.

This chain's CDR3 is CASSRGTTNEAFF. The CDR3 nucleotides are TGTGCCAGCAGCCGAGGGACGACGAATGAAGCTTTCTTT. The V call is TRBV5-6, the J call TRBJ1-1; D possibly corresponds to TRBD1 (5 bases). Germline V gives CDR1 SGHDT, CDR2 YYEEEE. The V gene lost 4 bases and the J gene lost 7 bases, with 14 bases spanning the gap. CDR3 size: 13 residues.

V gene TRBV11-2 combines with J gene TRBJ2-2, with D possibly being TRBD1 (6 bases). Germline CDR1 is SGHAT and CDR2 is FQNNGV. CDR3 size: 16 residues. V lost 6 bases and J lost 5, with 19 bases in between. The CDR3, as DNA: TGTGCCAGCAGGCCCACAGGCAGGGGAACGACCGGGGAGCTGTTTTTT. It specifies CASRPTGRGTTGELFF.

CDR3 protein: CASSGAGQGLRDTQYF. In DNA form, the CDR3 reads TGTGCCAGCAGTGGGGCCGGGCAGGGGTTGAGAGATACGCAGTATTTT. This chain joins TRBV6-1 and TRBJ2-3, with D perhaps TRBD1 (6 bases). Germline V gene sequence: CDR1 MNHNS, CDR2 SASEGT. V was pared by 4 bases and J by 5 bases, with 19 bases between. The CDR3 is 16 residues long.

This clone was detected once. The V gene is TRBV19, the J gene TRBJ2-3, with TRBD2 matching 12 bases. Germline V gives CDR1 LNHDA, CDR2 SQIVND (reference sequence). The CDR3 is 16 residues long. J gave up 3 bases and V 5 bases, and 6 bases lay outside the gene matches. The CDR3, as DNA: TGTGCCAGTAGTGGAATTCTAGCGGGAGGGACAGATACGCAGTATTTT. Residues: CASSGILAGGTDTQYF. The whole variable domain, remainder taken from reference TRBV19 and TRBJ2-3, is DGGITQSPKYLFRKEGQNVTLSCEQNLNHDAMYWYRQDPGQGLRLIYYSQIVNDFQKGDIAEGYSVSREKKESFPLTVTSAQKNPTAFYLCASSGILAGGTDTQYFGPGTRLTVL.

The chain has TRBV5-1 and TRBJ1-3; D is unresolved. Trimming took 0 bases from V and 0 from J, leaving 13 bases between them. Germline CDR1 reads SGHRS; CDR2 reads YFSETQ. The CDR3 length is 17 residues. The CDR3 DNA is TGCGCCAGCAGCTTGGCCGTAGGTACCCTCTCTGGAAACACCATATATTTT. Its protein is CASSLAVGTLSGNTIYF.

The rearrangement uses TRBV11-3 and TRBJ2-7; TRBD2 might be the D (6 bases). The V and J ends lost 5 bases and 2 bases respectively, with 16 bases between them. The germline V gene has CDR1 SGHNT and CDR2 YENEEA. The CDR3 is made up of 15 amino acids. CDR3 nucleotides: TGTGCCAGCAGCCCATCCCGGGACTTGACCTACGAGCAGTACTTC. This translates into CASSPSRDLTYEQYF. The full variable domain, completed using reference TRBV11-3 and TRBJ2-7, is EAGVVQSPRYKIIEKKQPVAFWCNPISGHNTLYWYLQNLGQGPELLIRYENEEAVDDSQLPKDRFSAERLKGVDSTLKIQPAELGDSAVYLCASSPSRDLTYEQYFGPGTRLTVT.

This clone was detected once. V gene TRBV7-8 combines with J gene TRBJ1-3; no clear D gene. Trimming pared 1 base from V and 2 bases from J, leaving 6 bases between. CDR3 length: 14 amino acids. Germline V gene lookup returns CDR1 SGHVS and CDR2 FQNEAQ. CDR3: CASSLGVTGNTIYF. The DNA for the CDR3 is TGTGCCAGCAGCTTAGGAGTAACTGGAAACACCATATATTTT.

The chain recombines TRBV7-3 with TRBJ1-1, with a weak D call TRBD1 (5 bases). The CDR3 covers 13 residues. The germline V and J ends were trimmed by 5 bases and 2 bases, with 9 bases remaining between them. CDR1 and CDR2 from the germline V gene are SGHTA and FQGTGA. The CDR3 protein is CASSTGANTEAFF. The DNA for the CDR3 is TGTGCCAGCAGCACCGGGGCCAACACTGAAGCTTTCTTT.

This rearrangement joins TRBV9 to TRBJ1-3; D is undetermined. Germline V CDR1 and CDR2: SGDLS, YYNGEE. Deletions cut 0 bases from V and 5 bases from J, with 12 bases between. The CDR3 totals 15 residues. The CDR3 here is CASSVEAGYRNTIYF. CDR3 nucleotides: TGTGCCAGCAGCGTAGAGGCAGGCTACCGAAACACCATATATTTT.

This chain connects TRBV9 to TRBJ2-7; a possible D gene is TRBD1 (6 bases). The ends were cut back, 7 bases at V and 7 bases at J, with 18 bases in the middle. The CDR3 is made up of 13 amino acids. Germline CDR1 and CDR2: SGDLS and YYNGEE. The CDR3 spells CASGRLPGVEQYF. The CDR3 DNA is TGTGCCAGCGGCAGACTCCCAGGGGTGGAGCAGTACTTC.

This clone was picked up one time. The chain recombines TRBV28 with TRBJ1-5, with 12 bases matching TRBD1. Germline values: CDR1 MDHEN, CDR2 SYDVKM. V trimming: 5 bases; J trimming: 8 bases; junction bases outside the gene matches: 10. The CDR3 has 16 residues. The CDR3 nucleotides are TGTGCCAGCAGTCAACCCGGGACAGGGGGCTTGAAGCCCCAGCATTTT. Translated, it gives CASSQPGTGGLKPQHF.

The gene calls are TRBV6-6 and TRBJ2-1, with 13 bases aligning to TRBD2. The trim removed 6 bases at V and 4 bases at J, leaving 6 bases unmatched. Germline values: CDR1 MNHNY, CDR2 SVGAGI (reference sequence). CDR3 length: 16 residues. In nucleotides, the CDR3 is TGTGCCAGCAGGGGACTAGCGGGAACCTCATACAATGAGCAGTTCTTC. Amino acids: CASRGLAGTSYNEQFF.